This is a list of T cell receptor beta chains from one sample in a study of T cells in Graves' hyperthyroidism and ophthalmopathy. TCRdb re-derived calls from the multiplex PCR reads in MiXCR, one entry per CDR3 protein. The repertoire holds 300,000 to 500,000 distinct CDR3 sequences, with about 15% as singletons. Sequencing was performed on blood. The receptor source for this set is a woman aged 25 to 39 with Graves' hyperthyroidism. The CDR3 runs from the conserved cysteine through the conserved F or W. Each record gives: D gene, clone size, J gene, V gene, CDR3 protein, CDR3 DNA. The D gene is left open where the match is weak. Where a row states a size, it is once, few, many or the class of an expanded clone; other rows omit it.

d_call: TRBD1
clone_size: few
j_call: TRBJ2-3
v_call: TRBV28
cdr3_aa: CASSFPAGGPDTQYF
cdr3_nt: TGTGCCAGCAGTTTTCCTGCAGGGGGCCCAGATACGCAGTATTTT

d_call: NA
clone_size: many
j_call: TRBJ2-1
v_call: TRBV6-1
cdr3_aa: CASNPHFREQFF
cdr3_nt: TGTGCCAGCAACCCCCACTTTCGTGAGCAGTTCTTC

d_call: TRBD2
clone_size: many
j_call: TRBJ2-1
v_call: TRBV10-3
cdr3_aa: CAISESSGRSSDEQFF
cdr3_nt: TGTGCCATCAGTGAGTCTAGCGGGAGAAGTAGCGATGAGCAGTTCTTC

d_call: NA
clone_size: many
j_call: TRBJ1-4
v_call: TRBV11-2
cdr3_aa: CASSLAWGSEKLFF
cdr3_nt: TGTGCCAGCAGCTTAGCGTGGGGTTCGGAAAAACTGTTTTTT

d_call: TRBD1
clone_size: NA
j_call: TRBJ2-2
v_call: TRBV12-3/TRBV12-4
cdr3_aa: CASSSRGDSTGELFF
cdr3_nt: TGTGCCAGCAGTTCCCGAGGGGACAGCACCGGGGAGCTGTTTTTT

d_call: NA
clone_size: few
j_call: TRBJ2-2
v_call: TRBV24-1
cdr3_aa: CATKAQAGELFF
cdr3_nt: TGTGCCACCAAGGCGCAGGCCGGGGAGCTGTTTTTT

d_call: NA
clone_size: few
j_call: TRBJ1-1
v_call: TRBV27
cdr3_aa: CASSLVGGGTEAFF
cdr3_nt: TGTGCCAGCAGTTTAGTAGGGGGAGGAACTGAAGCTTTCTTT

d_call: TRBD2
clone_size: many
j_call: TRBJ2-1
v_call: TRBV5-1
cdr3_aa: CASSQGTSGSNEQFF
cdr3_nt: TGCGCCAGCAGCCAAGGGACTAGCGGGAGCAATGAGCAGTTCTTC

d_call: TRBD1
clone_size: few
j_call: TRBJ1-3
v_call: TRBV12-3/TRBV12-4
cdr3_aa: CASSSTGGSGNTIYF
cdr3_nt: TGTGCCAGCAGTTCTACAGGGGGATCTGGAAACACCATATATTTT

d_call: TRBD1
clone_size: many
j_call: TRBJ2-5
v_call: TRBV27
cdr3_aa: CASGGQGQETQYF
cdr3_nt: TGTGCCAGCGGGGGACAGGGGCAAGAGACCCAGTACTTC

d_call: TRBD1
clone_size: few
j_call: TRBJ1-1
v_call: TRBV28
cdr3_aa: CAGSFLDRAPTEAFF
cdr3_nt: TGTGCCGGCAGTTTCTTGGACAGGGCACCCACTGAAGCTTTCTTT

d_call: TRBD2
clone_size: NA
j_call: TRBJ2-7
v_call: TRBV4-1
cdr3_aa: CASSQGTSGNYEQYF
cdr3_nt: TGCGCCAGCAGCCAAGGGACTAGCGGGAACTACGAGCAGTACTTC

d_call: NA
clone_size: NA
j_call: TRBJ1-4
v_call: TRBV28
cdr3_aa: CASLRTNEKLFF
cdr3_nt: TGTGCCAGCCTTAGGACTAATGAAAAACTGTTTTTT

d_call: NA
clone_size: NA
j_call: TRBJ2-1
v_call: TRBV28
cdr3_aa: CASREQQNEQFF
cdr3_nt: TGTGCCAGCAGAGAACAGCAGAATGAGCAGTTCTTC

d_call: NA
clone_size: many
j_call: TRBJ2-2
v_call: TRBV12-3/TRBV12-4
cdr3_aa: CASSPGRRNTGELFF
cdr3_nt: TGTGCCAGCAGCCCAGGGAGAAGAAACACCGGGGAGCTGTTTTTT

d_call: NA
clone_size: NA
j_call: TRBJ2-7
v_call: TRBV19
cdr3_aa: CASKPEGITYEQYF
cdr3_nt: TGTGCCAGTAAACCGGAGGGGATCACCTACGAGCAGTACTTC

d_call: NA
clone_size: NA
j_call: TRBJ2-1
v_call: TRBV15
cdr3_aa: CATQKRGSYDEQFF
cdr3_nt: TGTGCCACACAAAAGAGGGGAAGTTACGATGAGCAGTTCTTC